This T cell receptor beta chain was observed in a study of blood T cell repertoires in COVID-19. Study-wide background: Sites in the United States, Italy and Spain provided acute and convalescent COVID-19 samples. PBMCs, B-cell-depleted T cells, or T cells were the source of the cDNA or gDNA that made up the material.

Under the authors' procedure: Quantification of nucleated cells was approximated via reference gene primer amplification. Profiled with immunoSEQ multiplex PCR; TCRdb holds only in-frame clones, not every one. From that table come the V and J calls and clone size; the DNA was used to work out D and trimming. The sample holds 150,000 or so clones, 77% seen once. V lost 4 bases and J 1 base, leaving 7 bases between the germline ends. This CDR3 comprises 13 residues. This clonotype was obtained from a woman aged 45-65 years with active or convalescent COVID-19. Sequencing used peripheral blood. The V gene is TRBV12-3 or TRBV12-4, the J gene TRBJ1-2; no definite D call. Here the CDR3 DNA reads TGTGCCAGCAGTTATCGGGATAACTATGGCTACACCTTC. Amino acid sequence: CASSYRDNYGYTF.